A selection of T cell receptor beta chains follows, all from one sample in a study of cytotoxic CD8 clonotypes in ibrutinib-treated CLL. Sequencing used immunoSEQ multiplex PCR; TCRdb keeps in-frame clones, though not all of them. The sample contains fewer than 70,000 clones, about 65% of which appear only once. The specimen comprised PBMCs, sampled after 12 months of ibrutinib treatment. These receptors all stem from a human donor with chronic lymphocytic leukemia. The CDR3 runs from the conserved cysteine through the conserved F or W. D genes are given only for firm matches. Size is stated for part of the rows, as once, few or many counts, or as a class when the clone is expanded.

V gene	J gene	D gene	clone size	CDR3 protein	CDR3 DNA
TRBV19	TRBJ1-5	TRBD1	few	CGTGNNQPQHF	TGCGGGACAGGGAACAATCAGCCCCAGCATTTT
TRBV9	TRBJ2-2	.	.	CASSVASANTGELFF	TGTGCCAGCAGCGTAGCAAGCGCGAACACCGGGGAGCTGTTTTTT
TRBV29-1	TRBJ2-7	.	.	CSVEAGVLGEQYF	TGCAGCGTTGAAGCGGGGGTCCTGGGGGAGCAGTACTTC
TRBV7-2	TRBJ1-5	.	few	CASSLAPGNQPQHF	TGTGCCAGCAGCTTAGCTCCCGGCAATCAGCCCCAGCATTTT
TRBV15	TRBJ2-7	.	.	CATSSDSGPYEQYF	TGTGCCACCAGCAGTGATAGCGGTCCCTACGAGCAGTACTTC
TRBV28	TRBJ1-5	.	.	CASSSFLGSNQPQHF	TGTGCCAGCAGTTCGTTCTTGGGTAGCAATCAGCCCCAGCATTTT
TRBV5-5	TRBJ2-7	.	.	CASSFRSGGDEQYF	TGTGCCAGCAGCTTTCGCTCCGGAGGGGACGAGCAGTACTTC
TRBV29-1	TRBJ2-6	TRBD1	.	CSARTGGANVLTF	TGCAGCGCCCGGACAGGTGGGGCCAACGTCCTGACTTTC
TRBV5-1	TRBJ2-7	.	.	CASSQPPGGGEQYF	TGCGCCAGCAGCCAGCCTCCAGGGGGGGGCGAGCAGTACTTC
TRBV6-6	TRBJ2-2	.	.	CASESRGAGELFF	TGTGCCAGCGAGTCCCGTGGGGCCGGGGAGCTGTTTTTT
TRBV4-3	TRBJ2-3	.	.	CASSQDGLGLGGADTQYF	TGCGCCAGCAGCCAAGATGGTTTGGGGTTAGGGGGTGCAGATACGCAGTATTTT
TRBV7-3	TRBJ2-3	.	.	CASSINRLADTQYF	TGTGCCAGCAGCATCAACCGACTAGCAGATACGCAGTATTTT
TRBV7-2	TRBJ2-3	TRBD2	few	CASSGVGTSGSSTQYF	TGTGCCAGCAGCGGTGTTGGGACTAGCGGGAGTTCGACGCAGTATTTT
TRBV28	TRBJ2-4	.	once	CASRFAGPNIQYF	TGTGCCAGCAGGTTCGCGGGGCCAAACATTCAGTACTTC
TRBV19	TRBJ1-5	.	.	CASSILEGLGNQPQHF	TGTGCCAGTAGTATCCTGGAGGGGCTGGGTAATCAGCCCCAGCATTTT
TRBV4-2	TRBJ2-1	TRBD2	.	CASSPGAGVSNEQFF	TGTGCCAGCAGCCCAGGAGCGGGAGTATCTAATGAGCAGTTCTTC
TRBV9	TRBJ1-2	.	.	CASSSPLSPITF	TGTGCCAGCAGCTCCCCCCTAAGCCCCATCACCTTC
TRBV27	TRBJ2-3	.	few	CASRNTGRTDTQYF	TGTGCCAGCAGGAATACGGGACGGACAGATACGCAGTATTTT
TRBV5-1	TRBJ2-3	.	.	CASTTGQGTDTQYF	TGCGCCAGCACCACCGGGCAGGGAACAGATACGCAGTATTTT
TRBV9	TRBJ1-1	.	many	CASSGGTKMNTEAFF	TGTGCCAGCAGCGGAGGGACGAAAATGAACACTGAAGCTTTCTTT
TRBV7-8	TRBJ2-5	TRBD2	.	CASSFFSGRQETQYF	TGTGCCAGCAGCTTTTTTAGCGGGCGACAAGAGACCCAGTACTTC
TRBV9	TRBJ2-7	.	.	CASSGGTSFEQYF	TGTGCCAGCAGCGGGGGGACCTCTTTCGAGCAGTACTTC
TRBV30	TRBJ2-7	TRBD2	.	CAWSPPLAGGPYEQYF	TGTGCCTGGAGTCCGCCCCTAGCGGGAGGGCCTTACGAGCAGTACTTC
TRBV5-4	TRBJ2-7	.	few	CASSLAGPSYEQYF	TGTGCCAGCAGCTTGGCCGGCCCCTCCTACGAGCAGTACTTC
TRBV19	TRBJ2-2	.	.	CASRRVGAGELFF	TGTGCCAGTCGTAGGGTCGGGGCCGGGGAGCTGTTTTTT